Each of the 26 T cell receptor beta chains below was sequenced from the same sample in a study of CD8 T cells in ankylosing spondylitis. No antigen has been assigned to these receptors. MiXCR, applied by TCRdb to the 5' RACE reads, yields one record per CDR3 protein. The sample has about 220,000 distinct CDR3 sequences, 6% to 8% seen once; the top ten hold 14%. Study-wide points: Blood from ankylosing spondylitis patients appeared to carry a characteristic roughly 8-variant TCR beta motif.

Sequenced material: blood, either unsorted or a sorted T cell fraction (not recorded which). These receptors were collected from a male donor with ankylosing spondylitis.

This clonotype has ten or more counts. The V gene is TRBV7-8, the J gene TRBJ2-3; D is uncertain. Germline assignment: CDR1 SGHVS and CDR2 FQNEAQ. The V end lost 5 bases, the J end lost 4 bases, and 19 bases lay between the germline ends. The CDR3 sequence is 16 residues long. CDR3 in amino acids: CASSLSQVEVPDTQYF. In nucleotides, the CDR3 is TGTGCCAGCAGCCTAAGTCAGGTAGAGGTTCCAGATACGCAGTATTTT.

The chain couples TRBV7-2 to TRBJ2-3; 12 nucleotides match TRBD2. CDR3 size: 14 residues. The J segment lost 7 bases and the V segment lost 3 bases, leaving 2 bases of the junction unmatched. Per germline, CDR1 SGHTA and CDR2 FQGNSA. CDR3 in amino acids: CASSLTSGSNTQYF. In DNA, the CDR3 is TGTGCCAGCAGCTTGACTAGCGGGAGTAATACGCAGTATTTT.

This clonotype has ten or more counts. The chain has TRBV25-1 and TRBJ2-7, with TRBD2 as a possible D gene (5 bases). Deletions cut 2 bases from V and 1 base from J, with 12 bases between. Per germline, CDR1 MGHDK and CDR2 SYGVNS. CDR3 length equals 15 residues. CDR3 residues: CASSERGIPSYEQYF. The CDR3 DNA reads as TGTGCCAGCAGTGAACGAGGGATACCATCCTACGAGCAGTACTTC.

This clonotype was observed a few times. The CDR3, as DNA: TGTGCCAGCAGCTCCGGGACAGGGGCCTTCTCACCCCTCCACTTT. Protein: CASSSGTGAFSPLHF. V gene TRBV13 combines with J gene TRBJ1-6, with 10 bases matching TRBD1. Germline values: CDR1 PRHDT, CDR2 FYEKMQ (reference sequence). J was trimmed by 10 bases and V by 4 bases; bases with no gene match: 7. The CDR3 sequence is 15 residues long.

This clonotype was counted many times. This sequence joins TRBV6-2 or TRBV6-3 and TRBJ1-5; 10 nucleotides line up with TRBD1. Germline V gives CDR1 MNHEY, CDR2 SVGEGT. V dropped 4 bases and J dropped 0; count of bases not matched to a gene: 9. The CDR3 runs 18 residues. As DNA, the CDR3 is TGTGCCAGCAGTTTGTTTCCGGGACAGGGGCATAGCAATCAGCCCCAGCATTTT. Amino acids: CASSLFPGQGHSNQPQHF.

The sample holds many counts of this clonotype. This sequence joins TRBV28 and TRBJ2-1, with 11 bases that match TRBD1. Germline V CDR1 and CDR2: MDHEN, SYDVKM. The CDR3 totals 15 residues. V trimming: 5 bases; J trimming: 9 bases; junction bases outside the gene matches: 9. CDR3 loop: CASSLDRGLGGEQFF. DNA of the CDR3: TGTGCCAGCAGTCTGGACAGGGGGCTTGGCGGTGAGCAGTTCTTC.

This chain connects TRBV3-1 to TRBJ2-5, with 15 bases fitting TRBD2. The CDR3 is made up of 19 amino acids. Trimming cost V 4 bases and J 2 bases; bases outside gene matches: 11. Germline V gives CDR1 LGHDT, CDR2 YNNKEL (reference sequence). In nucleotides, the CDR3 is TGTGCCAGCAGCCTAGGACTAGCGGGAGGGCCTGTGAATCAAGAGACCCAGTACTTC. Translated: CASSLGLAGGPVNQETQYF.

This clonotype was detected many times. The chain couples TRBV28 to TRBJ2-7; D may be TRBD1 (6 bases). This CDR3 is built from 15 residues. CDR1 and CDR2 from the germline V gene are MDHEN and SYDVKM. The ends were cut back, 2 bases at V and 5 bases at J, with 16 bases in the middle. CDR3 DNA sequence: TGTGCCAGCAGTTTAAAGGCCAGGGGTAAGAACGAGCAGTACTTC. Protein: CASSLKARGKNEQYF.

This clonotype occurred many times. The genes are TRBV27 and TRBJ2-7, with D unclear. The CDR3 totals 15 residues. Trimming took off 1 base at V and 5 bases at J, with 15 bases between the two ends. CDR1 is MNHEY and CDR2 is SMNVEV in the germline V gene (reference sequence). The CDR3 region is CASSLYGRPLDEQYF. CDR3 nucleotides: TGTGCCAGCAGTTTATACGGGCGACCTTTGGACGAGCAGTACTTC.

This clonotype was detected ten times or more. The rearrangement links TRBV10-3 to TRBJ2-7, with D perhaps given as TRBD1 or TRBD2 (5 bases each). The germline V and J ends were trimmed by 2 bases and 3 bases, with 17 bases remaining between them. Germline V gene lookup returns CDR1 ENHRY and CDR2 SYGVKD. This CDR3 spans 16 amino acids. The CDR3 nucleotides read TGTGCCATCAGTGAGATGGGGGAACACACTTACTACGAGCAGTACTTC. It encodes CAISEMGEHTYYEQYF.

This clonotype was picked up many times. The chain couples TRBV7-9 to TRBJ2-1; D not certain. Trimming removed 6 bases from V and 10 bases from J, with 13 bases in between. CDR3 size: 12 residues. The germline V gene has CDR1 SEHNR and CDR2 FQNEAQ (reference sequence). CDR3 nucleotide sequence: TGTGCCAGCAGGCTAGGTGAGGCCGAGCAGTTCTTC. This encodes CASRLGEAEQFF.

This clonotype has more than one count but fewer than ten. The chain employs TRBV29-1 and TRBJ2-2, with D perhaps matching TRBD1 or TRBD2 (5 bases each). The CDR3 extends over 14 amino acids. V lost 8 bases to trimming and J lost 3 bases, with 16 bases between them. Germline values: CDR1 SQVTM, CDR2 ANQGSEA. CDR3 nucleotide sequence: TGCAGCACTCTGGGGGAAGGCTACACCGGGGAGCTGTTTTTT. Protein sequence: CSTLGEGYTGELFF.

The chain joins TRBV20-1 to TRBJ2-7; 7 bases fit TRBD2. CDR1 is DFQATT and CDR2 is SNEGSKA in the germline V gene (reference sequence). CDR3 length equals 14 residues. V shed 3 bases and J 2 bases; nucleotides not matched to a gene: 7. DNA for the CDR3: TGCAGTGCTAGTAAGCGGACTAGGGCCTACGAGCAGTACTTC. Protein product: CSASKRTRAYEQYF.

This clonotype was observed many times. The chain carries TRBV12-3 or TRBV12-4 and TRBJ1-1; D call uncertain. This CDR3 has 11 amino acids. Trimming pared 6 bases from V and 7 bases from J, leaving 9 bases between. DNA of the CDR3: TGTGCCAGCAGCCACTACCGTGAAGCTTTCTTT. Translation gives CASSHYREAFF.

This clonotype was seen a handful of times. The chain joins TRBV28 to TRBJ1-4; D might be TRBD1 (5 bases). Germline V gene lookup returns CDR1 MDHEN and CDR2 SYDVKM. CDR3 length equals 18 residues. V gave up 4 bases and J gave up 0 bases, with 18 bases separating them. CDR3 sequence: CASSSYRDPVATNEKLFF. CDR3 nucleotide sequence: TGTGCCAGCAGTTCTTACCGGGACCCAGTTGCAACTAATGAAAAACTGTTTTTT. Combining the CDR3 with reference TRBV28 and TRBJ1-4 gives the whole variable domain DVKVTQSSRYLVKRTGEKVFLECVQDMDHENMFWYRQDPGLGLRLIYFSYDVKMKEKGDIPEGYSVSREKKERFSLILESASTNQTSMYLCASSSYRDPVATNEKLFFGSGTQLSVL.

This clonotype came up a few times. The chain carries TRBV12-3 or TRBV12-4 and TRBJ1-1; D is unclear. The V and J ends lost 1 base and 4 bases respectively, with 7 bases between them. The CDR3 runs to 13 residues. The CDR3 DNA is TGTGCCAGCAGTTTAGGGAGTTCCACTGAAGCTTTCTTT. Its protein is CASSLGSSTEAFF.

The sample holds many counts of this clonotype. The rearrangement links TRBV7-8 to TRBJ2-3, with TRBD2 as a possible D gene (6 bases). Trimming pared 7 bases from V and 1 base from J, leaving 12 bases between. CDR3 length: 14 residues. CDR1 SGHVS and CDR2 FQNEAQ come from the germline V gene. CDR3 DNA: TGTGCCAGCACGAGCGGGTGGGGCACAGATACGCAGTATTTT. Translation gives CASTSGWGTDTQYF.

This clonotype was observed a few times. V and J are TRBV7-9 and TRBJ2-7, with 9 bases identical to TRBD1. Unmatched junction bases numbered 12, after V lost 5 bases and J lost 4 bases. CDR1 is SEHNR, CDR2 FQNEAQ, per germline (reference sequence). The CDR3 loop spans 16 amino acids. CDR3 nucleotides: TGTGCCAGCAGCCCCTCTCGGGGACAGGGTGTGTACGAGCAGTACTTC. Translating gives CASSPSRGQGVYEQYF.

In this sample, this clonotype turned up many times. The rearrangement links TRBV7-9 to TRBJ2-1; 9 bases agree with TRBD1. Germline V gene sequence: CDR1 SEHNR, CDR2 FQNEAQ (reference sequence). V shed 5 bases, J shed 2 bases, and the junction held 4 bases outside the gene matches. CDR3 length: 15 residues. CDR3 nucleotides: TGTGCCAGCAGCGCGGGACAGGGTACCTACAATGAGCAGTTCTTC. This codes for CASSAGQGTYNEQFF.

This clonotype has a handful of counts. This chain connects TRBV6-5 to TRBJ2-3; either TRBD1 or TRBD2 may fit D (6 bases each). Germline values: CDR1 MNHEY, CDR2 SVGAGI. Trimming pared 0 bases from V and 2 bases from J, leaving 12 bases between. The CDR3 loop spans 16 amino acids. The CDR3 nucleotides read TGTGCCAGCAGTTACTCACCCAGGGGACTCACAGATACGCAGTATTTT. This translates into CASSYSPRGLTDTQYF.

This clonotype came up many times. The V call is TRBV11-2, the J call TRBJ2-7; D ambiguous. Germline assignment: CDR1 SGHAT and CDR2 FQNNGV. Deletions cut 5 bases from V and 5 bases from J, with 10 bases between. The CDR3 consists of 12 residues. As DNA, the CDR3 is TGTGCCAGCAGCCCACTGGTTGACGAGCAGTACTTC. Translated: CASSPLVDEQYF.

This chain uses TRBV7-2 with TRBJ2-2; D uncertain. CDR3 length: 13 residues. Germline CDR1 reads SGHTA; CDR2 reads FQGNSA. V lost 6 bases and J lost 5, with 10 bases in between. CDR3 loop: CASSSSRTGELFF. In DNA form, the CDR3 reads TGTGCCAGCAGTTCGTCACGGACCGGGGAGCTGTTTTTT.

The V gene is TRBV5-4, the J gene TRBJ2-7; D might be TRBD2 (6 bases). Germline loops: CDR1 SGHNT, CDR2 YYREEE (reference sequence). Trimming stripped 3 bases from V and 5 bases from J, with 9 bases between. The CDR3 covers 12 residues. CDR3 coding DNA: TGTGCCAGCAGCTCGGGGGTGGACGAGCAGTACTTC. Residues: CASSSGVDEQYF. Full variable domain (outside the CDR3, taken from reference TRBV5-4 and TRBJ2-7): ETGVTQSPTHLIKTRGQQVTLRCSSQSGHNTVSWYQQALGQGPQFIFQYYREEENGRGNFPPRFSGLQFPNYSSELNVNALELDDSALYLCASSSGVDEQYFGPGTRLTVT.

This clonotype was picked up many times. The chain combines TRBV29-1 with TRBJ1-2; unclear D gene. Germline lookup yields CDR1 SQVTM and CDR2 ANQGSEA. The V end was cut by 2 bases, the J end by 5 bases, with 18 bases between. The CDR3 consists of 15 residues. In DNA form, the CDR3 reads TGCAGCGTTGAAAGTGCGACCGCGGACGATTATGGCTACACCTTC. It codes for CSVESATADDYGYTF.

This rearrangement joins TRBV20-1 to TRBJ1-5; D is undetermined. The V end lost 0 bases, the J end lost 11 bases, and 8 bases lay between the germline ends. The CDR3 length is 11 residues. Germline CDR1 reads DFQATT; CDR2 reads SNEGSKA (reference sequence). CDR3 amino acids: CSARDHKAQHF. CDR3 bases: TGCAGTGCTAGAGATCACAAGGCCCAGCATTTT.

There are a few counts of this clonotype. V and J are TRBV7-8 and TRBJ1-2; D is perhaps TRBD1 (6 bases). The CDR3 is made up of 16 amino acids. CDR1 and CDR2 from the germline V gene are SGHVS and FQNEAQ. The germline V and J ends were trimmed by 5 bases and 5 bases, with 21 bases remaining between them. CDR3 sequence reads: CASSEGGGAPMYGYTF. The CDR3 nucleotides are TGTGCCAGCAGCGAGGGGGGCGGGGCCCCTATGTATGGCTACACCTTC.